Here is one T cell receptor beta chain with its context. With 0 bases removed from V and 4 bases from J, the gap between germline ends came to 9 bases. The germline CDR1 and CDR2 sequences are SGHRS and YFSETQ. CDR3 size: 14 residues. The entry originates in a study of blood T cell repertoires in COVID-19. Original analysis: Scientists estimated how many nucleated cells there were by amplifying reference gene primers. Profiling relied on immunoSEQ multiplex PCR, and the TCRdb table lists in-frame clones only, not all of them. Clonal size and the V and J genes are those of that table, whereas D and trimming came from the DNA. Of some 67,000 clones in the sample, over 75% are singletons; the top ten hold 1% to 1.5%.

The V and J genes are TRBV5-1 and TRBJ2-3, with D possibly matching TRBD2 (6 bases). Sequenced sample: peripheral blood. The TCR comes from an older woman with acute or convalescent COVID-19. The CDR3 here is CASSLEPGADTQYF. In DNA, the CDR3 is TGCGCCAGCAGCTTGGAACCGGGAGCAGATACGCAGTATTTT.